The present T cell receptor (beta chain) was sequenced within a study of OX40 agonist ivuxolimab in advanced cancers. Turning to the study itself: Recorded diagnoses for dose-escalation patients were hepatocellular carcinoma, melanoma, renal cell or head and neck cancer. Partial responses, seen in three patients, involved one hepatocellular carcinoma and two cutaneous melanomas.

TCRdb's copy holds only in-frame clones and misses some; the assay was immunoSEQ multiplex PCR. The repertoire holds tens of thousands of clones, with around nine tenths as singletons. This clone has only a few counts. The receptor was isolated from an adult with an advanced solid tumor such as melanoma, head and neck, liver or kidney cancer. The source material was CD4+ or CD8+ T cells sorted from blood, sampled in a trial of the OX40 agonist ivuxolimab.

The CDR3 DNA reads as TGTGCCATCAGTTCTTCAGGAGGACAGGGCATCTACGAGCAGTACTTC. Translating it yields CAISSSGGQGIYEQYF. The V and J genes are TRBV10-3 and TRBJ2-7; 8 bases align to TRBD1. The trim removed 5 bases at V and 3 bases at J, leaving 12 bases unmatched. CDR1 and CDR2 (germline): ENHRY, SYGVKD. The CDR3 sequence is 16 residues long.